Below, one TCR beta chain is given with its context. The antigen is undetermined. The CDR3 totals 15 residues. V was clipped by 0 bases and J by 9 bases; unmatched bases: 6. The germline V gene encodes CDR1 MDHEN and CDR2 SYDVKM. Use of 60 Vbeta and 13 Jbeta primers characterized the PCR. Data came from immunoSEQ multiplex PCR; TCRdb stores just in-frame clones and leaves some out. The sample lists 170,000 or so clones, 75% to 85% occurring once. This entry comes from a study of cytomegalovirus exposure and HLA in healthy donors. General study findings and limits: Later on, a genetic analysis was performed. It linked a missense variant in DCLRE1C with V- and J-gene trimming of TCR beta.

The gene calls are TRBV28 and TRBJ2-1, with TRBD2 matching 9 bases. The sequenced material came from PBMCs. This receptor was taken from a young woman in good health and CMV-seropositive. CDR3 sequence (DNA): TGTGCCAGCAGTTTATGGCGGGAGGGCCCGGGTGAGCAGTTCTTC. Its translation: CASSLWREGPGEQFF.